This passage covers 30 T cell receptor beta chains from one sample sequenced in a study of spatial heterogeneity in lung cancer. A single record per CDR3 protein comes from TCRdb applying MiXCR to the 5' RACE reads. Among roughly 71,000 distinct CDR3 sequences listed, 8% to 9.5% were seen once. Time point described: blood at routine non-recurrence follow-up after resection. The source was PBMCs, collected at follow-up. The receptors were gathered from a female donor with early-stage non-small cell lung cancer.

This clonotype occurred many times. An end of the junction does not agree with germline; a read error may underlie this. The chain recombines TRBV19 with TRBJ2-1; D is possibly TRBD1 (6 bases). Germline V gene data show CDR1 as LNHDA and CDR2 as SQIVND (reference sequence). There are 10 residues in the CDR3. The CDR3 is CASSARDTIF. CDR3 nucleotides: TGTGCCAGTAGTGCAAGGGACACCATCTTC.

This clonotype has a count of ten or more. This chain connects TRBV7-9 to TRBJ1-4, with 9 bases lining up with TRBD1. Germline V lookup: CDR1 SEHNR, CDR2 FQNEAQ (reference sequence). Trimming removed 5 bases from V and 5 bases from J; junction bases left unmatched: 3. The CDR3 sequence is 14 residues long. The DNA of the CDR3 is TGTGCCAGCAGCCCCGGGACAGGGAATGAAAAACTGTTTTTT. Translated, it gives CASSPGTGNEKLFF.

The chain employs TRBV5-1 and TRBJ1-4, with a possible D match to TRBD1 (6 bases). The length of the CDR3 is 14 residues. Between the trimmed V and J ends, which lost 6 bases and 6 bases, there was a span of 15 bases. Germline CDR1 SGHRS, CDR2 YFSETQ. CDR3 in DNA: TGCGCCAGCAATCTCAGGGGCGACGATGAAAAACTGTTTTTT. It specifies CASNLRGDDEKLFF.

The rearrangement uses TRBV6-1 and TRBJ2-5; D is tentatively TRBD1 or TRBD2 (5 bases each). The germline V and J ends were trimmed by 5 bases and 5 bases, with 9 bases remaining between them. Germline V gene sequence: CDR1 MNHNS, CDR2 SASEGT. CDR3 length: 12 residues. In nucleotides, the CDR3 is TGTGCCAGCAGTCGTGGGGGTGAGACCCAGTACTTC. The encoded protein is CASSRGGETQYF.

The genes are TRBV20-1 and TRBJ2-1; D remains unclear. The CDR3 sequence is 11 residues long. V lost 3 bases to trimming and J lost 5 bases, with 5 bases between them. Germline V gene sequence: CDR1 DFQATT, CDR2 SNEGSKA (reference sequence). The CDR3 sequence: CSARRNNEQFF. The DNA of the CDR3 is TGCAGTGCTAGGAGAAACAATGAGCAGTTCTTC.

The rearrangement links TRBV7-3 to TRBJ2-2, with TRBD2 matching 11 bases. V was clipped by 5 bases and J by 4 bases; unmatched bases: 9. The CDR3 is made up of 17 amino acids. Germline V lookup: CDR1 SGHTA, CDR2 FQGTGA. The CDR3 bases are TGTGCCAGCAGCGTATCGGGACTAGCGGAGATCACCGGGGAGCTGTTTTTT. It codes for CASSVSGLAEITGELFF.

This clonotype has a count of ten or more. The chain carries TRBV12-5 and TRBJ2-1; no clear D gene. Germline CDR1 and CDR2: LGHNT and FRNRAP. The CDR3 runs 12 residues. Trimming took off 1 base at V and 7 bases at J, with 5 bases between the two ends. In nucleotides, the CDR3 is TGTGCTAGTGGTTTGGGAACGAATGAGCAGTTCTTC. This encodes CASGLGTNEQFF.

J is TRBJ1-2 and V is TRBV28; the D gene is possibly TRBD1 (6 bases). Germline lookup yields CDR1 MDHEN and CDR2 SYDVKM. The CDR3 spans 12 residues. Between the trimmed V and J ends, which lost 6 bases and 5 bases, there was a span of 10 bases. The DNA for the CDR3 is TGTGCCAGCAGCCAGGGGACTTATGGCTACACCTTC. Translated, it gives CASSQGTYGYTF.

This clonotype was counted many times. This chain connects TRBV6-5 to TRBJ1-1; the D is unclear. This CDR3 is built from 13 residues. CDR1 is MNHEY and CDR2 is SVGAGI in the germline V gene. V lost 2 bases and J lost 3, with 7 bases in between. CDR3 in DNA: TGTGCCAGCAGTTACGGGCCCTACACTGAAGCTTTCTTT. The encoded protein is CASSYGPYTEAFF.

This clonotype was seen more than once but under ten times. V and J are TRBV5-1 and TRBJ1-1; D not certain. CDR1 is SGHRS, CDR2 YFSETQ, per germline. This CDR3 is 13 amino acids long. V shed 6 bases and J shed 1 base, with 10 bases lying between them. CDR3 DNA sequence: TGCGCCAGCATTATGGACGGGAACACTGAAGCTTTCTTT. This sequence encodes CASIMDGNTEAFF.

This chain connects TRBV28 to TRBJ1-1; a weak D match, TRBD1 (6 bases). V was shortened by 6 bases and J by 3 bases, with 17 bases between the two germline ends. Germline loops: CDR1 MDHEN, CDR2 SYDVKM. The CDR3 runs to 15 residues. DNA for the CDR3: TGTGCCAGCAGGCGAGACTGGGACACGGACACTGAAGCTTTCTTT. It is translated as CASRRDWDTDTEAFF. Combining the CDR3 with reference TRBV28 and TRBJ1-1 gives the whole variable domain DVKVTQSSRYLVKRTGEKVFLECVQDMDHENMFWYRQDPGLGLRLIYFSYDVKMKEKGDIPEGYSVSREKKERFSLILESASTNQTSMYLCASRRDWDTDTEAFFGQGTRLTVV.

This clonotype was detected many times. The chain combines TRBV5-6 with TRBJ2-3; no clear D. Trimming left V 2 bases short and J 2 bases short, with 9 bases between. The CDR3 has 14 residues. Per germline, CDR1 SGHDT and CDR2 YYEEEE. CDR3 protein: CASSLLSNTDTQYF. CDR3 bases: TGTGCCAGCAGCTTACTGAGTAACACAGATACGCAGTATTTT.

The CDR3 nucleotides are TGTGCCAGCAGACGACGACTAGCGGGAGGCGAGACCCAGTACTTC. It translates to CASRRRLAGGETQYF. The V gene is TRBV6-6, the J gene TRBJ2-5; TRBD2 aligns across 13 bases. This CDR3 comprises 15 residues. J gave up 5 bases and V 6 bases, and 6 bases lay outside the gene matches. Per the germline V gene, CDR1 is MNHNY and CDR2 is SVGAGI (reference sequence).

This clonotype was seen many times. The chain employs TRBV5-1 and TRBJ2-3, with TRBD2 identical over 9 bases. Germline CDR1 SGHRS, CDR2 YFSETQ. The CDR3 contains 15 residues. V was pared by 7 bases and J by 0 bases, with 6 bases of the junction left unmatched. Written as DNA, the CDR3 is TGCGCCAGCCGCGATAGCGGGAGTAGCACAGATACGCAGTATTTT. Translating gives CASRDSGSSTDTQYF.

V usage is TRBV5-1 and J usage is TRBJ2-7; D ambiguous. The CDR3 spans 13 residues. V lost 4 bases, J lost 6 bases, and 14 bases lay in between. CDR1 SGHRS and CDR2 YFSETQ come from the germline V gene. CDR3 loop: CASSDGNAFEQYF. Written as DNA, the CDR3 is TGCGCCAGCAGCGACGGAAACGCATTCGAGCAGTACTTC.

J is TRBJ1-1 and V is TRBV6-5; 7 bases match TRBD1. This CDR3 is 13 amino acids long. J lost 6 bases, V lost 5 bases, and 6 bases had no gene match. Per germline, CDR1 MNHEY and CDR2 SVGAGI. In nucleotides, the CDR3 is TGTGCCAGCAGTATGACAGGGACGGCTGAAGCTTTCTTT. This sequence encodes CASSMTGTAEAFF.

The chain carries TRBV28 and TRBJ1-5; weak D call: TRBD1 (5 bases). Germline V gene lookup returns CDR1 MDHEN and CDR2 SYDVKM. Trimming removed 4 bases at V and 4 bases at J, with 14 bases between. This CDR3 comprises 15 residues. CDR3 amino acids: CASSSSTTGNQPQHF. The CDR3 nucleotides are TGTGCCAGCAGTTCCTCGACCACAGGTAATCAGCCCCAGCATTTT. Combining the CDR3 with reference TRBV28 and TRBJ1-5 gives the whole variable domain DVKVTQSSRYLVKRTGEKVFLECVQDMDHENMFWYRQDPGLGLRLIYFSYDVKMKEKGDIPEGYSVSREKKERFSLILESASTNQTSMYLCASSSSTTGNQPQHFGDGTRLSIL.

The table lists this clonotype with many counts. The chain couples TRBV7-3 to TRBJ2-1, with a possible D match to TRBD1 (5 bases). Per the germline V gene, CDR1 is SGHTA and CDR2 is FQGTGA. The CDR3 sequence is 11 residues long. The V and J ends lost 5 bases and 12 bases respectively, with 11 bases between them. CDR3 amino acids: CASSDRTGQFF. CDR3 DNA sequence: TGTGCCAGCAGCGACAGAACCGGGCAGTTCTTC. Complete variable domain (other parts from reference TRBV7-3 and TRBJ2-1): GAGVSQTPSNKVTEKGKYVELRCDPISGHTALYWYRQSLGQGPEFLIYFQGTGAADDSGLPNDRFFAVRPEGSVSTLKIQRTERGDSAVYLCASSDRTGQFFGPGTRLTVL.

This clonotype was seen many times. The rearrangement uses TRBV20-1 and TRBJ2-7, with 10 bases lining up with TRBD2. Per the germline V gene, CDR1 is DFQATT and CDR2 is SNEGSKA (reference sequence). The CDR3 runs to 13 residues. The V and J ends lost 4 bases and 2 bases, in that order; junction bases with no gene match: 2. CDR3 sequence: CSATSGSPYEQYF. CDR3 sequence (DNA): TGCAGTGCTACTAGCGGGAGTCCCTACGAGCAGTACTTC.

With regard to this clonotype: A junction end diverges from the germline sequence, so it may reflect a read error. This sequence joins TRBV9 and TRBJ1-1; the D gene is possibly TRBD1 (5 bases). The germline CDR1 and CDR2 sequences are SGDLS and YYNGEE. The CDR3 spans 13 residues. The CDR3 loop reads CTSSVGEGTEAFF. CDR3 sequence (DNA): TGTACCAGCAGCGTTGGGGAGGGGACTGAAGCTTTCTTT. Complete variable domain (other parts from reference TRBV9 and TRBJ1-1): DSGVTQTPKHLITATGQRVTLRCSPRSGDLSVYWYQQSLDQGLQFLIQYYNGEERAKGNILERFSAQQFPDLHSELNLSSLELGDSALYFCTSSVGEGTEAFFGQGTRLTVV.

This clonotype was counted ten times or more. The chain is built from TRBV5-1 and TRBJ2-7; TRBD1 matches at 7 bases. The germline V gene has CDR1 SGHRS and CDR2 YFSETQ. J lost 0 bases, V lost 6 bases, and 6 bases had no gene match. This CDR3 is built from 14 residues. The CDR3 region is CASTDRQGSYEQYF. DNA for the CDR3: TGCGCCAGCACGGATAGACAGGGCTCCTACGAGCAGTACTTC.

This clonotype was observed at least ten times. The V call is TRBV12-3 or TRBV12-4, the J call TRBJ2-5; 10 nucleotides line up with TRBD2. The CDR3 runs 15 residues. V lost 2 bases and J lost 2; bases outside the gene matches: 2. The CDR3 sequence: CASSLLAGEQETQYF. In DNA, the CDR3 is TGTGCCAGCAGTTTACTAGCGGGAGAACAAGAGACCCAGTACTTC.

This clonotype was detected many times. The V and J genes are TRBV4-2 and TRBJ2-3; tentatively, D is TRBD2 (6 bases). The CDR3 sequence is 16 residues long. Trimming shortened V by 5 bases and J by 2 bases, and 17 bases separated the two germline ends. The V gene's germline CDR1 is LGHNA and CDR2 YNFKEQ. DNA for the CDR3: TGTGCCAGCAGCGAGGAGGGCGCAGGGCTCACAGATACGCAGTATTTT. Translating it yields CASSEEGAGLTDTQYF.

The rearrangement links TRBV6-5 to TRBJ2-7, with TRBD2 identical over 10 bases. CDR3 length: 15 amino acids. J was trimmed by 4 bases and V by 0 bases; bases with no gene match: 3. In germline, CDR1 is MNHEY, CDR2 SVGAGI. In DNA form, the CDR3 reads TGTGCCAGCAGTTACTCCACTAGCGGGGCGTACGAGCAGTACTTC. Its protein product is CASSYSTSGAYEQYF.

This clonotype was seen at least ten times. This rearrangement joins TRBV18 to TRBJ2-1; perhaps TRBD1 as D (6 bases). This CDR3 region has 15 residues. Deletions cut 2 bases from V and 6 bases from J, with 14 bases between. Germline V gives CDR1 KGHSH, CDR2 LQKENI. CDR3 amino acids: CASSPLSGVTNEQFF. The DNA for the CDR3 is TGTGCCAGCTCACCATTGTCAGGGGTCACCAATGAGCAGTTCTTC.

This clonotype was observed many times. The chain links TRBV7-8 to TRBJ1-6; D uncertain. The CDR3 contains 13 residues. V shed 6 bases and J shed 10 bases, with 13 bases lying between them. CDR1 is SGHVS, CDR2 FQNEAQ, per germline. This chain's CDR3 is CASSEGEGSPLHF. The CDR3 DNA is TGTGCCAGCAGTGAGGGTGAGGGATCACCCCTCCACTTT.

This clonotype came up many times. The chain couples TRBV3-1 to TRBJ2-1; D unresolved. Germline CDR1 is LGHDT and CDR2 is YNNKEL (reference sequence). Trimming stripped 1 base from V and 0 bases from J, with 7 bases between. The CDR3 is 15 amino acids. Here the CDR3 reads CASSQGPGSYNEQFF. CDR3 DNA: TGTGCCAGCAGCCAAGGACCAGGCTCCTACAATGAGCAGTTCTTC.

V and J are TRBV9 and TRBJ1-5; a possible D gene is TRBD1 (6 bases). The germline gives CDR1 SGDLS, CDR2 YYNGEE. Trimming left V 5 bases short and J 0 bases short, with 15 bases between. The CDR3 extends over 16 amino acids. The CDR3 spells CASSRTASHSNQPQHF. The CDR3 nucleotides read TGTGCCAGCAGTCGGACAGCAAGTCATAGCAATCAGCCCCAGCATTTT.

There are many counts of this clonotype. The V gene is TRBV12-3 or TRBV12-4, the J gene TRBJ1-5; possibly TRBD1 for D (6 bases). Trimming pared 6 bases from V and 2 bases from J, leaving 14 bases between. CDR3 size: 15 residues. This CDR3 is CASSPGHSGNQPQHF. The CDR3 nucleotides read TGTGCCAGCAGCCCGGGACACTCGGGCAATCAGCCCCAGCATTTT.

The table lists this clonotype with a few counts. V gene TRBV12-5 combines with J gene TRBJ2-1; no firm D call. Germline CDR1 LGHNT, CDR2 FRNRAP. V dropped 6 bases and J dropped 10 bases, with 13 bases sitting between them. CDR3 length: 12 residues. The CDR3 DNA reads TGTGCTAGTGGAGTGGGCGGAAGGGAGCAGTTCTTC. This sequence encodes CASGVGGREQFF.